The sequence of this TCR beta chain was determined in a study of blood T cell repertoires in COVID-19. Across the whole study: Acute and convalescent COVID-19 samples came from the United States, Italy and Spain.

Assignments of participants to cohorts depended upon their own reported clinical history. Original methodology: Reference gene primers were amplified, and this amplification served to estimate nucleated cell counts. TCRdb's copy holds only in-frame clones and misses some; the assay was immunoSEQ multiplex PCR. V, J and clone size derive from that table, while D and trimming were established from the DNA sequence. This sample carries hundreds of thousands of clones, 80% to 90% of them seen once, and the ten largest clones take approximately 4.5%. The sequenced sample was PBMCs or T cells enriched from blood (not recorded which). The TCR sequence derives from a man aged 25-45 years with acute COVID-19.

CDR3 sequence (DNA): TGTGCCAGCAGACAGGGGAACACTGAAGCTTTCTTT. It is translated as CASRQGNTEAFF. J is TRBJ1-1 and V is TRBV25-1, with a possible D match to TRBD1 (6 bases). The length of the CDR3 is 12 residues. The germline V gene has CDR1 MGHDK and CDR2 SYGVNS. The V end was cut by 6 bases, the J end by 1 base, with 6 bases between.